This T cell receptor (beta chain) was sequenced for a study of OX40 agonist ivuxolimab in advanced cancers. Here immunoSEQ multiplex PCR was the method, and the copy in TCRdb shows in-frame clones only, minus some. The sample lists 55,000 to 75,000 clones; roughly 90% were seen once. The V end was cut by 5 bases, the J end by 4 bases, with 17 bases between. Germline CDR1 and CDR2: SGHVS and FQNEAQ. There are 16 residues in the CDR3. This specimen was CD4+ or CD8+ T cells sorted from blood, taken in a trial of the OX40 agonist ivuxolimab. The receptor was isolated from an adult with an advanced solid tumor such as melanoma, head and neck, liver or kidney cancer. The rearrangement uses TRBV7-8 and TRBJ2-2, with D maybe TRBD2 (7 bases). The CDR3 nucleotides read TGTGCCAGCAGCCTAAGGGGGGGGCCGGGCACCGGGGAGCTGTTTTTT. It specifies CASSLRGGPGTGELFF.